A selection of T cell receptor beta chains follows, all from one sample in a study of Graves' ophthalmopathy and Graves' hyperthyroidism. TCRdb reprocessed the multiplex PCR reads with MiXCR, giving one entry per CDR3 protein. The sample includes 500,000 to 700,000 distinct CDR3 sequences, 35% to 40% of them seen just once. The sample taken for sequencing was peripheral blood or thyroid tissue (not recorded which). The receptors originated from an adult man with Graves' hyperthyroidism. Each CDR3 is given with its conserved first and last residue. A D gene is named only where the DNA matches it firmly. The size field is filled for only some rows; it gives once, few, many or a size class.

v_call	clone_size	cdr3_length	d_call	j_call	cdr3_aa	cdr3_nt
TRBV10-3	-	13	TRBD1	TRBJ1-2	CAISAMTGGGYTF	TGTGCCATCAGTGCAATGACAGGGGGAGGCTACACCTTC
TRBV7-2	-	17	TRBD1	TRBJ2-5	CASSLHAGGARQETQYF	TGTGCCAGCAGCTTACATGCAGGGGGAGCGAGACAAGAGACCCAGTACTTC
TRBV7-3	-	13	-	TRBJ2-2	CASSFDFSGELFF	TGTGCCAGCAGCTTTGATTTCTCCGGGGAGCTGTTTTTT
TRBV2	many	15	-	TRBJ1-1	CASSAITTANTEAFF	TGTGCCAGCAGTGCCATTACGACTGCGAACACTGAAGCTTTCTTT
TRBV7-4	once	15	TRBD2	TRBJ2-7	CASSFGGGGVYEQYF	TGTGCCAGCAGCTTCGGTGGCGGGGGGGTCTACGAGCAGTACTTC
TRBV6-6	-	16	TRBD2	TRBJ2-1	CASFLSGLSRYNEQFF	TGTGCCAGCTTTCTTAGCGGGCTAAGCCGATACAATGAGCAGTTCTTC
TRBV10-3	-	18	-	TRBJ2-2	CASSYSVFGGINTGELFF	TGTGCCAGCAGTTACTCGGTGTTCGGGGGAATAAACACCGGGGAGCTGTTTTTT
TRBV20-1	-	15	-	TRBJ2-7	CSASVAGQGPYEQYF	TGCAGTGCTAGTGTAGCGGGACAGGGACCCTACGAGCAGTACTTC
TRBV29-1	-	13	-	TRBJ2-3	CSVTKGFGDTQYF	TGCAGCGTGACGAAGGGATTCGGTGATACGCAGTATTTT
TRBV2	-	16	TRBD1	TRBJ1-5	CASRDRGTYSNQPQHF	TGTGCCAGCAGGGACAGGGGGACCTATAGCAATCAGCCCCAGCATTTT
TRBV7-8	-	17	-	TRBJ2-3	CASSRAGWGSSTDTQYF	TGTGCCAGCAGTCGGGCAGGCTGGGGGTCTAGCACAGATACGCAGTATTTT
TRBV6-5	many	13	-	TRBJ2-7	CASSQTRGREQYF	TGTGCCAGCAGCCAGACCCGCGGACGCGAGCAGTACTTC
TRBV7-2	-	14	-	TRBJ2-3	CASSATGFTDTQYF	TGTGCCAGCTCGGCCACGGGGTTCACAGATACGCAGTATTTT